This T cell receptor beta chain emerged from a study of blood T cells in healthy people across ages. Study outcomes and limitations: Significant beta diversity loss was already apparent by age approximately 42, declining roughly linearly.

The use of a sample-barcoded 5' primer and a J-beta primer mix characterized a second PCR of roughly 6 to 11 cycles. TCRdb re-called the 5' RACE reads with MiXCR, one entry per CDR3 protein. This sample has nearly 800,000 distinct CDR3 sequences, with 25% found just once. Regarding this clonotype: Antigen specificity is unknown.

These same records also appear under a second study, on T cells of mothers and their children. That work states: Donation came from three healthy Caucasian mothers together with their six children.

Sample: blood. The TCR was taken from a boy aged 5 to 17 in good health.

The CDR3 DNA follows: TGTGCCAGCAGTTCCCCACGGTGGGGGGAGGACACTGAAGCTTTCTTT. Translated, it gives CASSSPRWGEDTEAFF. The chain recombines TRBV6-6 with TRBJ1-1, with a tentative D call TRBD1 (5 bases). The CDR3 extends over 16 amino acids. Trimming stripped 4 bases from V and 3 bases from J, with 18 bases between. The germline gives CDR1 MNHNY, CDR2 SVGAGI (reference sequence).